These T cell receptor beta chains were read from a single sample in a study of blood T cells in healthy people across ages. A single record per CDR3 protein comes from TCRdb applying MiXCR to the 5' RACE reads. This sample has some 670,000 distinct CDR3 sequences, with about 50% found just once. The sequenced sample was blood. The receptors here all came from a woman of 80 years or more in good health. Both conserved end residues are part of each CDR3. The D gene is left open where the match is weak. Clone size is shown for a subset of rows, as once, few, many or a class of expanded clone.

TRBJ2-7 | - | TRBV7-8 | many | CASSLGLGLTSYEQYF | TGTGCCAGCAGCTTAGGGCTGGGTCTAACCTCCTACGAGCAGTACTTC
TRBJ2-1 | - | TRBV5-4 | - | CASSLVGNLYNEQFF | TGTGCCAGCAGCTTGGTAGGGAATCTCTACAATGAGCAGTTCTTC
TRBJ2-3 | - | TRBV20-1 | few | CSARDPLVDTQYF | TGCAGTGCTAGAGATCCCCTGGTGGATACGCAGTATTTT
TRBJ1-5 | - | TRBV28 | - | CASRSTGSQPQHF | TGTGCCAGCAGGAGTACAGGGAGTCAGCCCCAGCATTTT
TRBJ2-7 | - | TRBV12-3/TRBV12-4 | - | CASSLKNYEQYF | TGTGCCAGTAGTTTAAAGAATTACGAGCAGTACTTC
TRBJ1-5 | TRBD1 | TRBV15 | - | CATCSGTGHISLRQPQHF | TGTGCCACCTGCTCAGGGACAGGGCACATTTCCCTTAGGCAGCCCCAGCATTTT
TRBJ2-3 | - | TRBV19 | many | CASSNSGDTQYF | TGTGCCAGTAGTAATTCGGGGGATACGCAGTATTTT
TRBJ2-2 | - | TRBV28 | - | CASSFPGPNTGELFF | TGTGCCAGCAGTTTCCCGGGTCCGAACACCGGGGAGCTGTTTTTT
TRBJ2-4 | - | TRBV6-5 | - | CASMTGPPLIQYF | TGTGCCAGCATGACGGGTCCTCCTCTCATTCAGTACTTC
TRBJ1-2 | - | TRBV6-1 | - | CASSGQGNGYTF | TGTGCCAGCAGTGGGCAGGGGAATGGCTACACCTTC
TRBJ2-7 | - | TRBV20-1 | - | CSARESHRDYEQYF | TGCAGTGCTAGAGAGAGTCACAGGGACTACGAGCAGTACTTC
TRBJ1-1 | - | TRBV5-1 | - | CASSLRGLDTEAFF | TGCGCCAGCAGCTTGCGGGGGCTCGACACTGAAGCTTTCTTT
TRBJ2-5 | - | TRBV20-1 | once | CSASCAGRETQYF | TGCAGTGCTAGTTGCGCGGGTAGGGAGACCCAGTACTTC
TRBJ2-1 | - | TRBV11-2 | - | CASFTSSRNEQFF | TGTGCCAGCTTCACCTCGAGTCGGAATGAGCAGTTCTTC
TRBJ2-7 | - | TRBV28 | - | CASSPGGTPAYEQYF | TGTGCCAGCAGCCCAGGCGGGACGCCAGCCTACGAGCAGTACTTC
TRBJ1-5 | - | TRBV3-1 | - | CASSQRASGGQPQHF | TGTGCCAGCAGCCAAAGGGCTTCGGGGGGACAGCCCCAGCATTTT
TRBJ2-6 | - | TRBV28 | many | CASTSVGGNVLTF | TGTGCCAGCACCTCTGTGGGAGGCAACGTCCTGACTTTC
TRBJ2-3 | TRBD2 | TRBV28 | many | CASSLWTLQAGGRTDTQYF | TGTGCCAGCAGTTTATGGACCTTACAAGCGGGAGGGCGCACAGATACGCAGTATTTT
TRBJ2-1 | - | TRBV28 | few | CASSVSRSNNEQFF | TGTGCCAGCAGTGTATCCAGATCGAACAATGAGCAGTTCTTC
TRBJ2-1 | - | TRBV7-2 | - | CASSPSGGGGLNEQFF | TGTGCCAGCAGCCCTTCGGGGGGAGGGGGACTAAATGAGCAGTTCTTC
TRBJ2-7 | TRBD2 | TRBV12-3/TRBV12-4 | many | CASSPVAGAHEQYF | TGTGCCAGCAGTCCGGTAGCGGGAGCGCACGAGCAGTACTTC
TRBJ2-7 | TRBD1 | TRBV27 | many | CASRRYWDSEYEQYF | TGTGCCAGCAGAAGATATTGGGACAGCGAGTACGAGCAGTACTTC
TRBJ2-7 | - | TRBV27 | many | CASSFKRHPSYEQYF | TGTGCCAGCAGTTTTAAGAGACATCCAAGCTACGAGCAGTACTTC
TRBJ1-2 | - | TRBV2 | - | CASRRNPAGVSGYTF | TGTGCCAGCAGAAGAAACCCAGCCGGAGTGTCTGGCTACACCTTC
TRBJ1-1 | - | TRBV9 | many | CASSVDTGTEAFF | TGTGCCAGCAGCGTAGATACGGGGACTGAAGCTTTCTTT